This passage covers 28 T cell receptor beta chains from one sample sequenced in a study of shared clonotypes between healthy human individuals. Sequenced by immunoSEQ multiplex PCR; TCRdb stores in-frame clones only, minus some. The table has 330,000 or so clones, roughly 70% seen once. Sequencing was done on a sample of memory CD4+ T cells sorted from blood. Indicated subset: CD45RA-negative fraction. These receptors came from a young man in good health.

The CDR3 bases are TGTGCCAGCAGTGAACCTCCCCGCTACGAGCAGTACTTC. Its translation is CASSEPPRYEQYF. V and J are TRBV2 and TRBJ2-7; D gene unclear. Trimming pared 2 bases from V and 3 bases from J, leaving 8 bases between. Germline V gene lookup returns CDR1 SNHLY and CDR2 FYNNEI. The CDR3 sequence is 13 residues long. The full variable domain, its missing parts supplied by reference TRBV2 and TRBJ2-7, is EPEVTQTPSHQVTQMGQEVILRCVPISNHLYFYWYRQILGQKVEFLVSFYNNEISEKSEIFDDQFSVERPDGSNFTLKIRSTKLEDSAMYFCASSEPPRYEQYFGPGTRLTVT.

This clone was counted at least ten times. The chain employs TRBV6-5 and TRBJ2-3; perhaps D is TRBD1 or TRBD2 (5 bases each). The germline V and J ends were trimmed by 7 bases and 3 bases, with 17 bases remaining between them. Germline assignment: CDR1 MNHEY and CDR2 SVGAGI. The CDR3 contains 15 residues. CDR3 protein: CASTPFSGATDTQYF. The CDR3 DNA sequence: TGTGCCAGCACCCCCTTTTCCGGGGCAACAGATACGCAGTATTTT.

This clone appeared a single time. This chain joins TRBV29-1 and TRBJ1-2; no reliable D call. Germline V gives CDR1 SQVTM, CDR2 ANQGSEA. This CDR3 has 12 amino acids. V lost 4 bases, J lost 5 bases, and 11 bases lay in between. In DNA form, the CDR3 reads TGCAGCGTTGGTGTGGGTTCTTATGGCTACACCTTC. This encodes CSVGVGSYGYTF.

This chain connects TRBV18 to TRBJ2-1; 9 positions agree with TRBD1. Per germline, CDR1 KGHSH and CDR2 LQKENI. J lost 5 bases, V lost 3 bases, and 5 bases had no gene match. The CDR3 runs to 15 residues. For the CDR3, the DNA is TGTGCCAGCTCACCCTGGACAGGGGAAAACAATGAGCAGTTCTTC. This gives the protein CASSPWTGENNEQFF. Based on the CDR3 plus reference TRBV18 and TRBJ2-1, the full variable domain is NAGVMQNPRHLVRRRGQEARLRCSPMKGHSHVYWYRQLPEEGLKFMVYLQKENIIDESGMPKERFSAEFPKEGPSILRIQQVVRGDSAAYFCASSPWTGENNEQFFGPGTRLTVL.

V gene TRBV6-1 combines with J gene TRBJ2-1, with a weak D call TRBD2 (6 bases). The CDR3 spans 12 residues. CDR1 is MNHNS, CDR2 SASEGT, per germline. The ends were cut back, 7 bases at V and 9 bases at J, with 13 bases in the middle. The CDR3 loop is CASTSFGGEQFF. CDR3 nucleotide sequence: TGTGCCAGCACCTCTTTCGGGGGTGAGCAGTTCTTC.

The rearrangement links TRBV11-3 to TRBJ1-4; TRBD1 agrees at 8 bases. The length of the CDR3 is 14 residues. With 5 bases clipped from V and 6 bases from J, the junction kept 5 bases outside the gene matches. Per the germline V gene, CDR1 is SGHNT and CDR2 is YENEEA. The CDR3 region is CASSRGQVHEKLFF. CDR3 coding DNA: TGTGCCAGCAGCAGGGGACAGGTACATGAAAAACTGTTTTTT.

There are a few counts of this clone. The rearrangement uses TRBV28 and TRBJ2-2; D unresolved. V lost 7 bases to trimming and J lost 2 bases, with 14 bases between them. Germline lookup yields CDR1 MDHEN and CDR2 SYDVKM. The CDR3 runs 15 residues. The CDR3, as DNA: TGTGCCAGCACCACACTAACCACCAACACCGGGGAGCTGTTTTTT. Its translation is CASTTLTTNTGELFF.

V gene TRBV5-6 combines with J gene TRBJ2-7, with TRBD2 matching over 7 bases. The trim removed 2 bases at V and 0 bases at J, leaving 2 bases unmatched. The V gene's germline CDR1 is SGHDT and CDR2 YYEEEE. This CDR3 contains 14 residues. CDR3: CASSFGTISYEQYF. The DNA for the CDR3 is TGTGCCAGCAGCTTCGGGACTATCTCCTACGAGCAGTACTTC. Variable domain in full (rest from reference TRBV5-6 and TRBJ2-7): DAGVTQSPTHLIKTRGQQVTLRCSPKSGHDTVSWYQQALGQGPQFIFQYYEEEERQRGNFPDRFSGHQFPNYSSELNVNALLLGDSALYLCASSFGTISYEQYFGPGTRLTVT.

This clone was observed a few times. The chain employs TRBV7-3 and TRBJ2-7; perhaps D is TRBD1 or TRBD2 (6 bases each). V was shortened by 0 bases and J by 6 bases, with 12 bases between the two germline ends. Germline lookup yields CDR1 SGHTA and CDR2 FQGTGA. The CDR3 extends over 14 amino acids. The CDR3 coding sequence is TGTGCCAGCAGCTTAACATTACAGGGAGGCGAGCAGTACTTC. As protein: CASSLTLQGGEQYF.

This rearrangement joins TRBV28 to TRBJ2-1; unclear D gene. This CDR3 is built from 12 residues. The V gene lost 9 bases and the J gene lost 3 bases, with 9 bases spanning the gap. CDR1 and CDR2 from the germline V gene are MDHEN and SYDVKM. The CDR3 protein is CASSTVYNEQFF. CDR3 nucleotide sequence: TGTGCCAGTTCTACGGTCTACAATGAGCAGTTCTTC. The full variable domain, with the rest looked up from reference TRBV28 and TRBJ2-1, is DVKVTQSSRYLVKRTGEKVFLECVQDMDHENMFWYRQDPGLGLRLIYFSYDVKMKEKGDIPEGYSVSREKKERFSLILESASTNQTSMYLCASSTVYNEQFFGPGTRLTVL.

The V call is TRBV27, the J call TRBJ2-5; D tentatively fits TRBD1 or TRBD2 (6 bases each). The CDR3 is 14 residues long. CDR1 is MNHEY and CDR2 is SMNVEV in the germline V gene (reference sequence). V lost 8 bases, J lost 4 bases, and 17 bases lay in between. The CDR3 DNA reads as TGTGCCAGCTGGCCGCAGGGGAGGAGAGAGACCCAGTACTTC. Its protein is CASWPQGRRETQYF.

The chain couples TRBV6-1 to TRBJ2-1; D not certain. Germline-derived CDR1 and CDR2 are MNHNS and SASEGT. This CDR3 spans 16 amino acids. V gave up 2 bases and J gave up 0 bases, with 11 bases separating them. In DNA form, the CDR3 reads TGTGCCAGCAGTGAACAGCCAGCCACCTCCTACAATGAGCAGTTCTTC. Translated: CASSEQPATSYNEQFF.

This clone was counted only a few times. This chain's CDR3 is CASSFGAAQETQYF. The DNA of the CDR3 is TGCGCCAGCAGCTTTGGAGCGGCCCAAGAGACCCAGTACTTC. The rearrangement joins TRBV5-1 to TRBJ2-5; a weak D match, TRBD2 (5 bases). In germline, CDR1 is SGHRS, CDR2 YFSETQ. This CDR3 comprises 14 residues. Trimming stripped 2 bases from V and 1 base from J, with 9 bases between. Full variable domain (rest looked up from reference TRBV5-1 and TRBJ2-5): KAGVTQTPRYLIKTRGQQVTLSCSPISGHRSVSWYQQTPGQGLQFLFEYFSETQRNKGNFPGRFSGRQFSNSRSEMNVSTLELGDSALYLCASSFGAAQETQYFGPGTRLLVL.

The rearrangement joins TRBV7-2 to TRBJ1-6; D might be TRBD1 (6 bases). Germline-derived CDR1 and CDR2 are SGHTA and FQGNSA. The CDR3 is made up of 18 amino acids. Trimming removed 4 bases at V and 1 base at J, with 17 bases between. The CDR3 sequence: CASSSWEGGTSYNSPLHF. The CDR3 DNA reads TGTGCCAGCAGCTCGTGGGAGGGGGGAACATCCTATAATTCACCCCTCCACTTT.

The CDR3 bases are TGCGCCAGCGGGACAGGGGTTCCCGGGGAGCTGTTTTTT. Its translation is CASGTGVPGELFF. The chain couples TRBV10-2 to TRBJ2-2; 10 nucleotides align to TRBD1. Germline V lookup: CDR1 WSHSY, CDR2 SAAADI. The CDR3 runs to 13 residues. V dropped 8 bases and J dropped 6; count of bases not matched to a gene: 3.

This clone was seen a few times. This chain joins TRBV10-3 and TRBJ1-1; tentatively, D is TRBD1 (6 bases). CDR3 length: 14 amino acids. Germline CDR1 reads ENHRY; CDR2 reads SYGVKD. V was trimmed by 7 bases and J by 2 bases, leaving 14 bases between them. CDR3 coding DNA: TGTGCCATCAATTACCGGGACACAAACACTGAAGCTTTCTTT. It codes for CAINYRDTNTEAFF.

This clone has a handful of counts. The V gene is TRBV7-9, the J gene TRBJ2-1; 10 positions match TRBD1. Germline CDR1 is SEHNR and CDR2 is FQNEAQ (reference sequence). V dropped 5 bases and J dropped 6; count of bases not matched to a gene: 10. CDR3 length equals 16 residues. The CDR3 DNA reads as TGTGCCAGCAGCCCCCAGTCCCGGGACAGGGGCAATGAGCAGTTCTTC. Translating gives CASSPQSRDRGNEQFF.

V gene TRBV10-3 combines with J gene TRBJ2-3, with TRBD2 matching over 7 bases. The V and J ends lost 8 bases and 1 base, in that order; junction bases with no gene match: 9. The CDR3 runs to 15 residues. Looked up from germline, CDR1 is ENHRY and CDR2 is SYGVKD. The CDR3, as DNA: TGTGCCATCTCGGGCGGGAGTAGAGGCACAGATACGCAGTATTTT. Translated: CAISGGSRGTDTQYF.

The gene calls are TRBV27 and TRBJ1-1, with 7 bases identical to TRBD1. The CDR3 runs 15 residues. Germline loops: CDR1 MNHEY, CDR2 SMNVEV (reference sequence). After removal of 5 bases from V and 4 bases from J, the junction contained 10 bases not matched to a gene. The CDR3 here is CASSLTGLWSTEAFF. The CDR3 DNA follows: TGTGCCAGCAGTCTGACAGGGCTGTGGAGCACTGAAGCTTTCTTT.

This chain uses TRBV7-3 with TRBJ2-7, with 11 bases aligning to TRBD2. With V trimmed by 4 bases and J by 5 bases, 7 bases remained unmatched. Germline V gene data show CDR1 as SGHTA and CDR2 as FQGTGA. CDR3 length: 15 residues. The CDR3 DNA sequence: TGTGCCAGCAGCTCCACGGGGACTAGCGGCCACGAGCAGTACTTC. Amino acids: CASSSTGTSGHEQYF.

The CDR3 bases are TGTGCCAGCAGCAAGCCGGGCCCTGTCAGCACAGATACGCAGTATTTT. Residues: CASSKPGPVSTDTQYF. The V call is TRBV7-9, the J call TRBJ2-3, with unresolved D. This CDR3 comprises 16 residues. Trimming took 5 bases from V and 0 from J, leaving 15 bases between them. Germline assignment: CDR1 SEHNR and CDR2 FQNEAQ (reference sequence).

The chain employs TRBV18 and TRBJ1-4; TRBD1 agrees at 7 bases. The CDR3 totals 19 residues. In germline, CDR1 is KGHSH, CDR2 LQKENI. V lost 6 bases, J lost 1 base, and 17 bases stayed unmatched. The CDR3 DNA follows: TGTGCCAGCTCCCGGACCCGACAGGGAGGAATAGTAACTAATGAAAAACTGTTTTTT. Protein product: CASSRTRQGGIVTNEKLFF.

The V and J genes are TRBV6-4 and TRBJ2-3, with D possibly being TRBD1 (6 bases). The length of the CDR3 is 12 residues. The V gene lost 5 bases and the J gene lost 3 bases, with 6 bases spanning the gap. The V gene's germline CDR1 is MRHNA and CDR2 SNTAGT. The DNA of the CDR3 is TGTGCCAGCAGTACAGGGACAGATACGCAGTATTTT. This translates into CASSTGTDTQYF.

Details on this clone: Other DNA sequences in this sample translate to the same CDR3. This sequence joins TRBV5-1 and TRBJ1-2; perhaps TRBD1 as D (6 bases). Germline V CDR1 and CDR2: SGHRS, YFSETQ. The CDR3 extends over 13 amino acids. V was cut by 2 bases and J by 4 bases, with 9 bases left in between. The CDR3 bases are TGCGCCAGCAGCTTAGGACAGAGCTATGGCTACACCTTC. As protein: CASSLGQSYGYTF.

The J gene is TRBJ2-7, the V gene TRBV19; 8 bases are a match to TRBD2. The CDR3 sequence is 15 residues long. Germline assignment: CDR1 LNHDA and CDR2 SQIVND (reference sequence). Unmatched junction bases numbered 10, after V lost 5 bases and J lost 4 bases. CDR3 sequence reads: CASSSQPSGPYEQYF. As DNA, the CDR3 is TGTGCCAGTAGTTCACAGCCTAGCGGGCCGTACGAGCAGTACTTC.

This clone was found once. CDR3 in amino acids: CATRFSKVIHEQYF. In DNA form, the CDR3 reads TGCGCCACCCGGTTTTCGAAAGTCATCCACGAGCAGTACTTC. The V gene is TRBV10-2, the J gene TRBJ2-7; no clear D. The CDR3 length is 14 residues. Germline V gene lookup returns CDR1 WSHSY and CDR2 SAAADI. Deletions cut 10 bases from V and 5 bases from J, with 21 bases between.

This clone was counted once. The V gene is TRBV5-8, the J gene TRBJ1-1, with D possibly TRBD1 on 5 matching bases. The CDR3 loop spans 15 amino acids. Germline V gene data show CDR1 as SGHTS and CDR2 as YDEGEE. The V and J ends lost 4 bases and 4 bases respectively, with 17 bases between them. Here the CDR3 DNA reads TGTGCCAGCAGCCATTTCCGGGCAGGGACCACTGAAGCTTTCTTT. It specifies CASSHFRAGTTEAFF.

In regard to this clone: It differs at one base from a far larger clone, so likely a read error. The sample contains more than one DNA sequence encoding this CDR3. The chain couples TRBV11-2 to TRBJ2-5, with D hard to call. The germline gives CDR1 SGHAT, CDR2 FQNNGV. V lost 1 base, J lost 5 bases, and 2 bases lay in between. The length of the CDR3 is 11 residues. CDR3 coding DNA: TGTGCCAGCAGCTTAGGGGAGACCCAGTACTTC. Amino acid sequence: CASSLGETQYF.